These 6 T cell receptor beta chains share one sample of origin, sequenced in a study of T-cell reconstitution after alpha-beta-depleted transplantation in children. The authors prepared the TCRbeta library with unique molecular identifiers. TCRdb called the PCR reads again in MiXCR, with one record for every CDR3 protein. Among just under 550,000 distinct CDR3 sequences listed, about 16% were seen once. Source: PBMCs from the stem cell graft donor, taken from the stem cell graft. The receptors stem from a human donor who donated a stem cell graft to a child with acute lymphoblastic leukemia.

This clonotype was detected a few times. The V call is TRBV4-2, the J call TRBJ1-1; D uncertain. CDR3 length equals 15 residues. V lost 0 bases, J lost 6 bases, and 14 bases lay in between. Germline CDR1 LGHNA, CDR2 YNFKEQ. The CDR3 nucleotides read TGTGCCAGCAGCCAAGAAGCGGTCCGGGCCCCTGAAGCTTTCTTT. Translating gives CASSQEAVRAPEAFF.

This clonotype was seen only a few times. J is TRBJ2-3 and V is TRBV20-1; D may be TRBD1 or TRBD2 (5 bases each). In germline, CDR1 is DFQATT, CDR2 SNEGSKA (reference sequence). The ends were cut back, 6 bases at V and 5 bases at J, with 18 bases in the middle. CDR3 length: 14 residues. CDR3 in amino acids: CSASGTPPGDTQYF. CDR3 nucleotide sequence: TGCAGTGCGTCCGGGACCCCTCCAGGAGATACGCAGTATTTT.

This sequence joins TRBV9 and TRBJ2-2; D is tentatively TRBD1 or TRBD2 (5 bases each). V shed 3 bases and J shed 5 bases, with 14 bases lying between them. CDR3 length equals 15 residues. The germline CDR1 and CDR2 sequences are SGDLS and YYNGEE. As DNA, the CDR3 is TGTGCCAGCAGCGCCGAGGGGACGGGTACCGGGGAGCTGTTTTTT. This codes for CASSAEGTGTGELFF. Full variable domain (rest looked up from reference TRBV9 and TRBJ2-2): DSGVTQTPKHLITATGQRVTLRCSPRSGDLSVYWYQQSLDQGLQFLIQYYNGEERAKGNILERFSAQQFPDLHSELNLSSLELGDSALYFCASSAEGTGTGELFFGEGSRLTVL.

The chain recombines TRBV27 with TRBJ1-1, with D perhaps TRBD1 (5 bases). This CDR3 has 13 residues. Trimming shortened V by 6 bases and J by 5 bases, and 13 bases separated the two germline ends. Germline lookup yields CDR1 MNHEY and CDR2 SMNVEV (reference sequence). The CDR3 reads CASRAGGWTEAFF. Here the CDR3 DNA reads TGTGCCAGCAGAGCGGGGGGTTGGACTGAAGCTTTCTTT.

This chain uses TRBV20-1 with TRBJ2-3; a weak D match, TRBD2 (5 bases). V was shortened by 6 bases and J by 0 bases, with 13 bases between the two germline ends. This CDR3 contains 14 residues. Germline V CDR1 and CDR2: DFQATT, SNEGSKA (reference sequence). CDR3 nucleotides: TGCAGTGCAGTGGACTGGCAGAGCACAGATACGCAGTATTTT. It specifies CSAVDWQSTDTQYF.

The V and J genes are TRBV5-6 and TRBJ2-7; TRBD2 aligns across 12 bases. Germline trimming cut 3 bases from V and 6 bases from J; bases unmatched to any gene: 16. The length of the CDR3 is 18 residues. CDR1 is SGHDT, CDR2 YYEEEE, per germline. Here the CDR3 reads CASSSDPVGLAGLLEQYF. The CDR3 nucleotides read TGTGCCAGCAGCTCGGACCCGGTCGGACTAGCGGGATTGCTCGAGCAGTACTTC.